This T cell receptor beta chain was sequenced in a study of naive and memory T cell subsets. Reverse transcription of blood and skin TCR RNA was primed at alpha and beta constant regions. Four PCR rounds used nested alpha and beta constant region primers plus the SP2 primer. TCRdb redid the calling of the 5' RACE reads with MiXCR, one entry per CDR3 protein. Of 20,000 to 25,000 distinct CDR3 sequences listed, less than 5% were seen once; the top ten hold 7% to 10%. The CDR3 covers 12 residues. Germline CDR1 LGHNT, CDR2 FRNRAP. V was clipped by 1 base and J by 6 bases, with 4 bases between them. Whole blood, over 2 ml, came from adult healthy volunteers. The library had UMIs added by 3' ligation of an oligonucleotide to TCR cDNA. Reverse transcription used DNase-treated unsorted total RNA, aiming for about 1 to 1000 ng.

The V gene is TRBV12-5, the J gene TRBJ2-1; no reliable D call. This sequence originates from a male donor in good health. CDR3 DNA: TGTGCTAGTGGTTTGGGGGGCAATGAGCAGTTCTTC. Protein sequence: CASGLGGNEQFF. Variable domain in full (rest from reference TRBV12-5 and TRBJ2-1): DARVTQTPRHKVTEMGQEVTMRCQPILGHNTVFWYRQTMMQGLELLAYFRNRAPLDDSGMPKDRFSAEMPDATLATLKIQPSEPRDSAVYFCASGLGGNEQFFGPGTRLTVL.